This T cell receptor beta chain came from a study of cytomegalovirus exposure and HLA in healthy donors. Study-level results: As a later analysis showed, a missense DCLRE1C variant was linked to trimming of TCR beta V- and J-genes. Most subjects had HLA-A and HLA-B alleles reportedly predicted accurately by TCR beta sequences.

V lost 0 bases, J lost 5 bases, and 11 bases lay in between. Germline V CDR1 and CDR2: SGHRS, YFSETQ. This CDR3 has 14 residues. Concerning this clone: The antigen is unknown. Within the sample, other DNA sequences also encode this same CDR3.

The study ran its PCR with 60 Vbeta and 13 Jbeta primers. Profiled with immunoSEQ multiplex PCR; TCRdb holds only in-frame clones, not every one. The repertoire has some 120,000 clones, around 77% of them found once; the top ten carry about 13%. The sequenced sample was PBMCs. V usage is TRBV5-1 and J usage is TRBJ1-1; D uncertain. The clonotype originates from a middle-aged woman in good health and CMV-seropositive. CDR3 loop: CASSLGGGRTEAFF. The DNA of the CDR3 is TGCGCCAGCAGCTTGGGAGGCGGCCGGACTGAAGCTTTCTTT.